The 26 T cell receptor beta chains reported below all come from one sample, sequenced in a study of CD8 T cells in ankylosing spondylitis. TCRdb redid the calling of the 5' RACE reads with MiXCR, one entry per CDR3 protein. The table shows approximately 110,000 distinct CDR3 sequences, with 24% occurring only once. The sample consisted of synovial fluid, either unsorted or a sorted T cell fraction (not recorded which). All receptors come from a male donor with ankylosing spondylitis.

The J gene is TRBJ2-2, the V gene TRBV4-2; D is perhaps TRBD1 or TRBD2 (5 bases each). CDR3 length: 17 amino acids. V lost 1 base and J lost 5, with 17 bases in between. Germline V gene sequence: CDR1 LGHNA, CDR2 YNFKEQ. The CDR3 DNA sequence: TGTGCCAGCAGCCAAGCCAGGGACCTGCTCGGTACCGGGGAGCTGTTTTTT. Its translation is CASSQARDLLGTGELFF.

This clonotype came up a few times. The V and J genes are TRBV3-1 and TRBJ2-5; the match to TRBD1 covers 7 bases. Trimming cost V 0 bases and J 5 bases; bases outside gene matches: 6. The CDR3 contains 15 residues. Germline V lookup: CDR1 LGHDT, CDR2 YNNKEL (reference sequence). CDR3 sequence: CASSQDSRGWETQYF. CDR3 DNA: TGTGCCAGCAGCCAAGATTCCAGGGGGTGGGAGACCCAGTACTTC.

This clonotype has more than one count but fewer than ten. J is TRBJ1-1 and V is TRBV11-1; tentative D call: TRBD1 (6 bases). V was shortened by 1 base and J by 4 bases, with 10 bases between the two germline ends. CDR1 SGHAT and CDR2 FQDESV come from the germline V gene (reference sequence). This CDR3 is 14 amino acids long. CDR3 in DNA: TGTGCCAGCAGCTTAGTACGGGGGCCCACTGAAGCTTTCTTT. Its protein is CASSLVRGPTEAFF.

In the case of this clonotype: This could be a read error, since a much larger clone is one nucleotide away. The gene calls are TRBV12-3 or TRBV12-4 and TRBJ2-1; TRBD2 is a possible D gene (5 bases). V lost 6 bases and J lost 9, with 18 bases in between. CDR3 length: 14 residues. The chain's CDR3 is CASSLMERAGEQFF. CDR3 in DNA: TGTGCCAGCAGCCTTATGGAGAGGGCAGGTGAGCAGTTCTTC.

This clonotype is medium-sized (0.01 to 0.1%) by share. The chain joins TRBV7-2 to TRBJ2-5, with D perhaps matching TRBD2 (6 bases). Germline assignment: CDR1 SGHTA and CDR2 FQGNSA. V gave up 1 base and J gave up 4 bases, with 10 bases separating them. The CDR3 covers 14 residues. The CDR3 loop reads CASSLGLRGETQYF. As DNA, the CDR3 is TGTGCCAGCAGCTTAGGTTTGCGGGGAGAGACCCAGTACTTC.

This clonotype occurred a few times. The V and J genes are TRBV12-3 or TRBV12-4 and TRBJ2-7; possibly TRBD1 for D (6 bases). The CDR3 totals 12 residues. Between the trimmed V and J ends, which lost 2 bases and 6 bases, there was a span of 8 bases. Here the CDR3 DNA reads TGTGCCAGCAGTTTACAGGGGTTCGAGCAGTACGTC. Encoded protein: CASSLQGFEQYV.

The chain has TRBV7-8 and TRBJ1-5, with D unclear. This CDR3 is 15 amino acids long. Germline V gives CDR1 SGHVS, CDR2 FQNEAQ. V lost 5 bases and J lost 5, with 16 bases in between. The CDR3 sequence is CASSTRTLQDQPQHF. For the CDR3, the DNA is TGTGCCAGCAGCACGAGGACTCTACAAGATCAGCCCCAGCATTTT.

Here the CDR3 reads CASTLGGSDYLTYNEQFF. CDR3 sequence (DNA): TGCGCCAGCACCCTTGGAGGCAGTGACTATCTTACCTACAATGAGCAGTTCTTC. The chain employs TRBV5-1 and TRBJ2-1; possibly TRBD2 for D (5 bases). V lost 6 bases and J 2 bases, leaving 24 bases between the germline ends. Germline loops: CDR1 SGHRS, CDR2 YFSETQ. The CDR3 extends over 18 amino acids. The entire variable domain, with the rest obtained from reference TRBV5-1 and TRBJ2-1, is as follows: KAGVTQTPRYLIKTRGQQVTLSCSPISGHRSVSWYQQTPGQGLQFLFEYFSETQRNKGNFPGRFSGRQFSNSRSEMNVSTLELGDSALYLCASTLGGSDYLTYNEQFFGPGTRLTVL.

The V and J genes are TRBV18 and TRBJ1-1; no reliable D call. Looked up from germline, CDR1 is KGHSH and CDR2 is LQKENI. The CDR3 is made up of 13 amino acids. Trimming stripped 2 bases from V and 3 bases from J, with 7 bases between. CDR3 sequence: CASSPSLDTEAFF. DNA of the CDR3: TGTGCCAGCTCACCATCGCTGGACACTGAAGCTTTCTTT.

The V call is TRBV3-1, the J call TRBJ1-1, with unresolved D. There are 13 residues in the CDR3. Trimming left V 0 bases short and J 6 bases short, with 8 bases between. CDR1 is LGHDT, CDR2 YNNKEL, per germline (reference sequence). The DNA of the CDR3 is TGTGCCAGCAGCCAAGACGGGGTATCTGAAGCTTTCTTT. Translated: CASSQDGVSEAFF.

J is TRBJ2-1 and V is TRBV25-1; tentative D call: TRBD1 (6 bases). Germline values: CDR1 MGHDK, CDR2 SYGVNS. V was cut by 1 base and J by 7 bases, with 11 bases left in between. The CDR3 extends over 14 amino acids. For the CDR3, the DNA is TGTGCCAGCAGTGAATGGGGGCGGACAAATGAGCAGTTCTTC. It encodes CASSEWGRTNEQFF. The full variable domain, its missing parts supplied by reference TRBV25-1 and TRBJ2-1, is EADIYQTPRYLVIGTGKKITLECSQTMGHDKMYWYQQDPGMELHLIHYSYGVNSTEKGDLSSESTVSRIRTEHFPLTLESARPSHTSQYLCASSEWGRTNEQFFGPGTRLTVL.

By proportion, this clonotype is medium-sized. The V call is TRBV12-3 or TRBV12-4, the J call TRBJ2-2; no firm D call. The CDR3 spans 14 residues. Trimming removed 6 bases from V and 0 bases from J, with 8 bases in between. The CDR3 sequence is CASRSTANTGELFF. In nucleotides, the CDR3 is TGTGCCAGCAGGAGCACGGCGAACACCGGGGAGCTGTTTTTT.

The J gene is TRBJ2-3, the V gene TRBV5-1; D gene uncertain. The V and J ends lost 0 bases and 1 base respectively, with 6 bases between them. The CDR3 contains 14 residues. Germline V gene sequence: CDR1 SGHRS, CDR2 YFSETQ. The CDR3 here is CASSLDTGTDTQYF. The CDR3 DNA follows: TGCGCCAGCAGCTTGGACACGGGCACAGATACGCAGTATTTT. The variable domain in full, with the rest retrieved from reference TRBV5-1 and TRBJ2-3, is KAGVTQTPRYLIKTRGQQVTLSCSPISGHRSVSWYQQTPGQGLQFLFEYFSETQRNKGNFPGRFSGRQFSNSRSEMNVSTLELGDSALYLCASSLDTGTDTQYFGPGTRLTVL.

This clonotype has just a few counts. J is TRBJ2-7 and V is TRBV6-2 or TRBV6-3; D might be TRBD2 (6 bases). CDR3 size: 15 residues. The germline gives CDR1 MNHEY, CDR2 SVGEGT. The germline V and J ends were trimmed by 0 bases and 2 bases, with 11 bases remaining between them. The CDR3 DNA reads TGTGCCAGCAGTTACTCGCGGGACTTCACCTACGAGCAGTACTTC. Residues: CASSYSRDFTYEQYF.

This clonotype was observed a few times. The chain carries TRBV7-2 and TRBJ2-7; 13 bases are a match to TRBD2. Germline V gene data show CDR1 as SGHTA and CDR2 as FQGNSA. The CDR3 is made up of 16 amino acids. V lost 1 base to trimming and J lost 4 bases; unmatched junction nucleotides: 4. This CDR3 reads CASSLVGLAGLYEQYF. CDR3 sequence (DNA): TGTGCCAGCAGCTTAGTGGGACTAGCGGGACTATACGAGCAGTACTTC.

There are a few counts of this clonotype. This chain joins TRBV3-1 and TRBJ2-1; D is unclear. Germline lookup yields CDR1 LGHDT and CDR2 YNNKEL (reference sequence). This CDR3 region has 13 residues. V was cut by 3 bases and J by 5 bases, with 8 bases left in between. CDR3 coding DNA: TGTGCCAGCAGCCATGGCTGGAACAATGAGCAGTTCTTC. This codes for CASSHGWNNEQFF.

This clonotype was detected many times. The chain carries TRBV11-3 and TRBJ2-3, with D hard to call. The CDR3 loop spans 11 amino acids. Per germline, CDR1 SGHNT and CDR2 YENEEA. Between the trimmed V and J ends, which lost 5 bases and 3 bases, there was a span of 3 bases. CDR3 amino acids: CASSITDTQYF. DNA for the CDR3: TGTGCCAGCAGCATAACAGATACGCAGTATTTT.

This clonotype came up a few times. The rearrangement uses TRBV6-4 and TRBJ1-2; TRBD1 might be the D (6 bases). Trimming stripped 6 bases from V and 8 bases from J, with 22 bases between. Germline CDR1 MRHNA, CDR2 SNTAGT. The CDR3 sequence is 15 residues long. The CDR3 loop is CASSLFGGANGGYTF. DNA of the CDR3: TGTGCCAGCAGCTTGTTTGGGGGGGCGAATGGCGGCTACACCTTC.

This clonotype came up many times. The gene calls are TRBV20-1 and TRBJ2-1, with D tentatively TRBD1 (6 bases). The CDR3 length is 12 residues. Germline V gene data show CDR1 as DFQATT and CDR2 as SNEGSKA (reference sequence). V lost 3 bases, J lost 5 bases, and 8 bases lay in between. CDR3: CSARGANNEQFF. The CDR3 region has the DNA TGCAGTGCTAGGGGGGCCAACAATGAGCAGTTCTTC.

The genes are TRBV12-3 or TRBV12-4 and TRBJ2-1; 9 bases fit TRBD2. This CDR3 has 15 residues. V lost 1 base, J lost 9 bases, and 7 bases stayed unmatched. The CDR3 DNA follows: TGTGCCAGCAGTTTAGGGGCGGGAGGGCCCGGTGAGCAGTTCTTC. Translated: CASSLGAGGPGEQFF.

The rearrangement links TRBV29-1 to TRBJ1-1; the D gene is possibly TRBD1 (5 bases). V was cut by 5 bases and J by 4 bases, with 14 bases left in between. Germline V gene lookup returns CDR1 SQVTM and CDR2 ANQGSEA. The CDR3 length is 13 residues. CDR3 bases: TGCAGCGTTTCGACAGCGGAGGGCACTGAAGCTTTCTTT. Its translation: CSVSTAEGTEAFF.

The chain recombines TRBV6-5 with TRBJ1-2; 8 nucleotides agree with TRBD1. The CDR3 is 16 amino acids. V dropped 1 base and J dropped 4; count of bases not matched to a gene: 8. The germline CDR1 and CDR2 sequences are MNHEY and SVGAGI. CDR3 region: CASSYFGGQGGYGYTF. As DNA, the CDR3 is TGTGCCAGCAGTTACTTCGGTGGACAGGGAGGCTATGGCTACACCTTC.

This clonotype has just a few counts. The CDR3 is CASSVILEAFF. In DNA form, the CDR3 reads TGTGCCAGCAGCGTAATCCTCGAAGCTTTCTTT. This rearrangement joins TRBV11-2 to TRBJ1-1, with D uncertain. Germline V lookup: CDR1 SGHAT, CDR2 FQNNGV. Trimming shortened V by 5 bases and J by 8 bases, and 9 bases separated the two germline ends. The CDR3 is made up of 11 amino acids.

V and J are TRBV2 and TRBJ1-5; perhaps TRBD1 as D (6 bases). Germline loops: CDR1 SNHLY, CDR2 FYNNEI. V lost 5 bases and J 6 bases, leaving 14 bases between the germline ends. The CDR3 is 14 amino acids. CDR3 loop: CASSYTGISQPQHF. The DNA for the CDR3 is TGTGCCAGCAGTTACACAGGGATCAGTCAGCCCCAGCATTTT.

The chain uses TRBV5-6 and TRBJ1-1; D remains ambiguous. Per germline, CDR1 SGHDT and CDR2 YYEEEE. V lost 6 bases and J 6 bases, leaving 18 bases between the germline ends. CDR3 length equals 14 residues. The CDR3 loop reads CASIPRRAVAEAFF. In DNA form, the CDR3 reads TGTGCCAGCATACCCCGGAGGGCCGTCGCTGAAGCTTTCTTT.

This clonotype has more than one count but fewer than ten. The genes are TRBV5-1 and TRBJ2-7; no clear D. The V and J ends lost 0 bases and 3 bases respectively, with 10 bases between them. This CDR3 is 14 amino acids long. Germline CDR1 reads SGHRS; CDR2 reads YFSETQ. The CDR3 DNA is TGCGCCAGCAGCTTGGAACTAAACCTCTACGAGCAGTACTTC. Translating gives CASSLELNLYEQYF.